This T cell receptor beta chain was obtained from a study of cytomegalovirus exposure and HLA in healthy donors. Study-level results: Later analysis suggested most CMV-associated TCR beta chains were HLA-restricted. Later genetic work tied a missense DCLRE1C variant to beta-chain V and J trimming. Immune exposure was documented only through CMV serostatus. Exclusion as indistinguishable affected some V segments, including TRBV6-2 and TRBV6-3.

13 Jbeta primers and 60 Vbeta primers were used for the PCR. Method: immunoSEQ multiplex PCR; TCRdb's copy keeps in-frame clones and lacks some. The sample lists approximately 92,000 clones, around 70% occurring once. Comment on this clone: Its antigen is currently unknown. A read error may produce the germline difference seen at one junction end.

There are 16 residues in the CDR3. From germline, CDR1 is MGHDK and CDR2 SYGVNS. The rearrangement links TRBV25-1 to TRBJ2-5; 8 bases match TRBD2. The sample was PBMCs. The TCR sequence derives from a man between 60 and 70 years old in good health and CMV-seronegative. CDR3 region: CASSEPAGLERETQYF. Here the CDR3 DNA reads TGTGCTAGCAGTGAACCAGCGGGACTAGAACGAGAGACCCAGTACTTC.